These 16 T cell receptor beta chains originate from one sample sequenced in a study of shared clonotypes between healthy human individuals. Generated by immunoSEQ multiplex PCR, the TCRdb table keeps only in-frame clones and is missing some. The sample holds roughly 1 million clones, more than 65% seen once. Material for sequencing was memory CD4+ T cells sorted from blood. Subset meaning: CD45RA-negative fraction. These receptors were collected from a man aged 18 to 35 in good health.

This clone was picked up a small number of times. The chain links TRBV28 to TRBJ1-5, with D possibly TRBD1 on 5 matching bases. The CDR3 totals 15 residues. With 4 bases removed from V and 1 base from J, the gap between germline ends came to 11 bases. Germline CDR1 reads MDHEN; CDR2 reads SYDVKM. This chain's CDR3 is CASSSGVSSNQPQHF. The CDR3 DNA is TGTGCCAGCAGTTCGGGGGTGTCGAGCAATCAGCCCCAGCATTTT.

The chain uses TRBV10-3 and TRBJ2-5; a weak D match, TRBD2 (6 bases). The germline gives CDR1 ENHRY, CDR2 SYGVKD. V was trimmed by 7 bases and J by 2 bases, leaving 17 bases between them. The length of the CDR3 is 15 residues. The CDR3 sequence is CAIKLGRGNQETQYF. The CDR3 DNA sequence: TGTGCCATCAAGCTCGGGCGGGGAAATCAAGAGACCCAGTACTTC.

The rearrangement links TRBV18 to TRBJ1-4, with D maybe TRBD1 (5 bases). Germline V CDR1 and CDR2: KGHSH, LQKENI. This CDR3 has 13 amino acids. The ends were cut back, 4 bases at V and 7 bases at J, with 10 bases in the middle. This chain's CDR3 is CASSRGEAEKLFF. CDR3 in DNA: TGTGCCAGCTCACGGGGGGAGGCTGAAAAACTGTTTTTT.

The V and J genes are TRBV6-5 and TRBJ2-5; D is unresolved. This CDR3 comprises 15 residues. Germline assignment: CDR1 MNHEY and CDR2 SVGAGI. V lost 0 bases and J lost 1, with 9 bases in between. CDR3 in amino acids: CASSYSSQLQETQYF. The CDR3 DNA sequence: TGTGCCAGCAGTTACTCGAGCCAGCTCCAAGAGACCCAGTACTTC.

V usage is TRBV7-2 and J usage is TRBJ2-7; the D call may be TRBD1 or TRBD2 (6 bases each). CDR1 and CDR2 from the germline V gene are SGHTA and FQGNSA. This CDR3 has 14 amino acids. Deletions cut 5 bases from V and 6 bases from J, with 17 bases between. This chain's CDR3 is CASSTRESGAEQYF. The CDR3 nucleotides read TGTGCCAGCAGCACACGAGAGTCGGGGGCCGAGCAGTACTTC.

The V call is TRBV2, the J call TRBJ2-2, with D possibly matching TRBD1 (6 bases). Between the trimmed V and J ends, which lost 9 bases and 1 base, there was a span of 15 bases. In germline, CDR1 is SNHLY, CDR2 FYNNEI. The CDR3 extends over 15 amino acids. CDR3 region: CASAGAFLNTGELFF. The CDR3, as DNA: TGTGCCAGTGCAGGGGCCTTTTTGAACACCGGGGAGCTGTTTTTT.

V is TRBV28 and J is TRBJ1-6; a possible D gene is TRBD1 (5 bases). CDR1 and CDR2 from the germline V gene are MDHEN and SYDVKM. Trimming took 3 bases from V and 8 from J, leaving 11 bases between them. The CDR3 runs to 14 residues. The CDR3 region has the DNA TGTGCCAGCAGTTTCCGGGGCTCGGATTCACCCCTCCACTTT. This codes for CASSFRGSDSPLHF.

This clone showed up just a few times. The chain links TRBV29-1 to TRBJ2-3; 8 bases agree with TRBD2. V dropped 6 bases and J dropped 6; count of bases not matched to a gene: 11. The CDR3 has 14 amino acids. CDR1 and CDR2 (germline): SQVTM, ANQGSEA. CDR3 sequence reads: CSVRGTGGPDTQYF. CDR3 bases: TGCAGCGTCCGGGGAACGGGAGGGCCGGATACGCAGTATTTT.

The chain has TRBV5-4 and TRBJ1-2; D perhaps matches TRBD1 (6 bases). Germline lookup yields CDR1 SGHNT and CDR2 YYREEE (reference sequence). The CDR3 runs 14 residues. Deletions cut 4 bases from V and 2 bases from J, with 12 bases between. The CDR3 sequence is CASSIDQGNYGYTF. CDR3 DNA: TGTGCCAGCAGCATCGACCAGGGGAACTATGGCTACACCTTC.

This chain connects TRBV4-1 to TRBJ2-3; possible D gene TRBD1, 5 bases. The germline V gene has CDR1 MGHRA and CDR2 YSYEKL. The length of the CDR3 is 15 residues. V lost 2 bases, J lost 0 bases, and 9 bases lay in between. CDR3 amino acids: CASSQQGMSTDTQYF. The CDR3 nucleotides are TGCGCCAGCAGCCAACAGGGAATGAGCACAGATACGCAGTATTTT.

This clone was counted ten times or more. The J gene is TRBJ2-7, the V gene TRBV28; D possibly uses TRBD1 or TRBD2 (5 bases each). The CDR3 is 13 residues long. Germline lookup yields CDR1 MDHEN and CDR2 SYDVKM. Trimming removed 5 bases from V and 6 bases from J, with 14 bases in between. CDR3 region: CASSGSKRGEQYF. Written as DNA, the CDR3 is TGTGCCAGCAGTGGGAGCAAAAGGGGCGAGCAGTACTTC.

The chain combines TRBV5-1 with TRBJ2-3; the D gene is possibly TRBD1 (5 bases). Trimming removed 0 bases from V and 6 bases from J, with 11 bases in between. CDR1 SGHRS and CDR2 YFSETQ come from the germline V gene. The CDR3 covers 14 residues. Here the CDR3 DNA reads TGCGCCAGCAGCTTGGTAGGGGATGTGGATACGCAGTATTTT. It encodes CASSLVGDVDTQYF.

The chain uses TRBV7-8 and TRBJ2-1; 10 bases align to TRBD1. Trimming removed 3 bases from V and 6 bases from J; junction bases left unmatched: 5. Germline V CDR1 and CDR2: SGHVS, FQNEAQ. The CDR3 loop spans 15 amino acids. As DNA, the CDR3 is TGTGCCAGCAGCTTCATCCGGACAGGGGGCAATGAGCAGTTCTTC. Residues: CASSFIRTGGNEQFF.

This rearrangement joins TRBV5-6 to TRBJ2-1; 8 bases match TRBD1. This CDR3 spans 15 amino acids. V was clipped by 4 bases and J by 2 bases; unmatched bases: 5. CDR1 and CDR2 from the germline V gene are SGHDT and YYEEEE. CDR3 protein: CASSRGQVTYNEQFF. CDR3 nucleotide sequence: TGTGCCAGCAGCCGGGGACAGGTAACCTACAATGAGCAGTTCTTC.

This chain links TRBV5-1 with TRBJ2-1, with D possibly being TRBD1 or TRBD2 (5 bases each). This CDR3 region has 16 residues. CDR1 is SGHRS and CDR2 is YFSETQ in the germline V gene. The V and J ends lost 1 base and 0 bases respectively, with 11 bases between them. CDR3 in amino acids: CASSLSGTNSYNEQFF. The CDR3, as DNA: TGCGCCAGCAGCTTGTCCGGGACCAACTCCTACAATGAGCAGTTCTTC.

This clone showed up just a few times. This chain links TRBV5-6 with TRBJ1-6; D remains ambiguous. Germline assignment: CDR1 SGHDT and CDR2 YYEEEE. V was cut by 0 bases and J by 8 bases, with 6 bases left in between. The CDR3 extends over 13 amino acids. The CDR3 DNA reads as TGTGCCAGCAGCTTGGGAGGCTATTCACCCCTCCACTTT. This sequence encodes CASSLGGYSPLHF.